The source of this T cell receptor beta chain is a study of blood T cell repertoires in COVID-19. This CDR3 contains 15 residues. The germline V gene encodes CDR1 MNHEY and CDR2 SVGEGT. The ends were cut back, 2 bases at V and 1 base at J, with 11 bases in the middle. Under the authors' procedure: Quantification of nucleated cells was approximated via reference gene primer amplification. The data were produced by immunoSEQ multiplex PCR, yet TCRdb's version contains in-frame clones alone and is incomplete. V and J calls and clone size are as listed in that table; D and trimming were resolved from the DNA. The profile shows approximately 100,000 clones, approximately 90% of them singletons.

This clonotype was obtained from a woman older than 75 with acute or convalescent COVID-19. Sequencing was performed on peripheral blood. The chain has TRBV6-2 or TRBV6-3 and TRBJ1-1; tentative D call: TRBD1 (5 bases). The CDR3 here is CASSYRLQGNTEAFF. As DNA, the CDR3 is TGTGCCAGCAGTTACCGTCTGCAGGGGAACACTGAAGCTTTCTTT.